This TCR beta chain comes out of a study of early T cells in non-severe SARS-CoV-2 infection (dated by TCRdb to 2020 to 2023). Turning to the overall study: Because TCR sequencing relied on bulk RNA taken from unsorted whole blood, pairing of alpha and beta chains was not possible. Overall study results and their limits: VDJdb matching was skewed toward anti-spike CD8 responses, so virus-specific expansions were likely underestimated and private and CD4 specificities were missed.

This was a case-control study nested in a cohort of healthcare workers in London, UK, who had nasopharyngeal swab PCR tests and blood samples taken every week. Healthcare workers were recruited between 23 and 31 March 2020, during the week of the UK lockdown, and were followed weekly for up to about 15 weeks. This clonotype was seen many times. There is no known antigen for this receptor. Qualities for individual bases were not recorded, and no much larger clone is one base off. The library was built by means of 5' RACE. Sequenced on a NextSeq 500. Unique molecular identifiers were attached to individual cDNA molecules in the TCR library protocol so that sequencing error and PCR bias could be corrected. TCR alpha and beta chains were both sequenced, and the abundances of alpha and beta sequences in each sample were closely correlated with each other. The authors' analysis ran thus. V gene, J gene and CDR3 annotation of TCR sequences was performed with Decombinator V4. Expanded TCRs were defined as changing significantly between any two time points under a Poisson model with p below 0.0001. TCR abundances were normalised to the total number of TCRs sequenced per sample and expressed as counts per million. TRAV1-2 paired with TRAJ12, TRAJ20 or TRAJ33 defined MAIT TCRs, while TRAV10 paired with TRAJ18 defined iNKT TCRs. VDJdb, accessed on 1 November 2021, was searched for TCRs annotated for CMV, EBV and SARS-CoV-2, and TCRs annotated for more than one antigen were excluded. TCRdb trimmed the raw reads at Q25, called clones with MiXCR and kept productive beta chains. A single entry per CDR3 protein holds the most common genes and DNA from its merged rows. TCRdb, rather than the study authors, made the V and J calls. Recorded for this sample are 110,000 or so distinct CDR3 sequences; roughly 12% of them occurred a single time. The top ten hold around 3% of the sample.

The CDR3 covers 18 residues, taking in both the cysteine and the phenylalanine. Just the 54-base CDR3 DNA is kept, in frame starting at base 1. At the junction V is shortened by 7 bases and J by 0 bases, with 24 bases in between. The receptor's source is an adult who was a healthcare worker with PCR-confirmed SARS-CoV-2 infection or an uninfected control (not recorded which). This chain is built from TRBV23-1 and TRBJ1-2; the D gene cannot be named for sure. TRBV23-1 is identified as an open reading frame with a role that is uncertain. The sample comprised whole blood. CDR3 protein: CASTPPREEEFANYGYTF. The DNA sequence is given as TGCGCCAGCACCCCGCCGAGGGAGGAAGAGTTTGCTAACTATGGCTACACCTTC.